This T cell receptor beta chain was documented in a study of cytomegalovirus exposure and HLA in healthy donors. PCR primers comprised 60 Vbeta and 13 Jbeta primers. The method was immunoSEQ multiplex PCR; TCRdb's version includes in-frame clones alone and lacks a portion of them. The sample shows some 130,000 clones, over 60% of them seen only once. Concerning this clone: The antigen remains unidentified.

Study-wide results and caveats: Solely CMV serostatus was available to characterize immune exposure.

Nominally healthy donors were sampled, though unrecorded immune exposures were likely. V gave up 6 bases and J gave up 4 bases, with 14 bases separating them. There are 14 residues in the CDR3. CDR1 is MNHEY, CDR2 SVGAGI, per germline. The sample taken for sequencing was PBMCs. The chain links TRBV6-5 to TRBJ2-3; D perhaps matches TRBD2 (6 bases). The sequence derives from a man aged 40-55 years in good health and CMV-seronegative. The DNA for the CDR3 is TGTGCCAGCAGCCGGGAGTATAGGTCAGATACGCAGTATTTT. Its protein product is CASSREYRSDTQYF.